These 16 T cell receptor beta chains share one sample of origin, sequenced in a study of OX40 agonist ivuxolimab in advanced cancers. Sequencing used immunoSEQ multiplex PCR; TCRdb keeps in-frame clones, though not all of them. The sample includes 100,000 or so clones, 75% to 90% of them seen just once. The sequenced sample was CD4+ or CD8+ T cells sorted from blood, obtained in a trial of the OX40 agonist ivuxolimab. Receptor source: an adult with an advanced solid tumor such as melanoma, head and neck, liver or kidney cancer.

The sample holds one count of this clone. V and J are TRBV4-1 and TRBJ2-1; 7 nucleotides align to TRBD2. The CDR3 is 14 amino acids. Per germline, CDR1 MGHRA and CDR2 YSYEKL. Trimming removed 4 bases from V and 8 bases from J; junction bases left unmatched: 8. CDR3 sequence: CASSPVTSSDEQFF. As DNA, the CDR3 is TGCGCCAGCAGCCCAGTGACTAGCAGCGATGAGCAGTTCTTC.

The DNA for the CDR3 is TGTGCCACCAGCCGTCGGGACAGGGGTTATGGAAACACCATATATTTT. Translation gives CATSRRDRGYGNTIYF. The chain couples TRBV15 to TRBJ1-3, with 10 bases matching TRBD1. Germline V gene lookup returns CDR1 LNHNV and CDR2 YYDKDF (reference sequence). V shed 5 bases and J 3 bases; nucleotides not matched to a gene: 7. The CDR3 has 16 residues.

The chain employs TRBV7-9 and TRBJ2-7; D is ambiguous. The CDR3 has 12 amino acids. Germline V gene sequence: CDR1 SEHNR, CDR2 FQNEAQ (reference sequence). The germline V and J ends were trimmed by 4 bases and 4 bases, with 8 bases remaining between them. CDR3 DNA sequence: TGTGCCAGCAGCTCAACACTTTACGAGCAGTACTTC. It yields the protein CASSSTLYEQYF.

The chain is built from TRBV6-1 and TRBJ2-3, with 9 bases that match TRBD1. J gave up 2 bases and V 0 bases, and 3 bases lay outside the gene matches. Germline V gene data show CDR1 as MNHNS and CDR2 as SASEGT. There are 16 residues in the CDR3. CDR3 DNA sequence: TGTGCCAGCAGTGAAGCCGGGACAGGGATCACAGATACGCAGTATTTT. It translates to CASSEAGTGITDTQYF.

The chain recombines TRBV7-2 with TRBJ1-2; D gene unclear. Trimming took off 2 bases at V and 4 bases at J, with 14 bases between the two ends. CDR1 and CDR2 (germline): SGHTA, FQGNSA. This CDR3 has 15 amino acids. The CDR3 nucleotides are TGTGCCAGCAGCTTAACGGCAGCCCCTTCCTATGGCTACACCTTC. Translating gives CASSLTAAPSYGYTF.

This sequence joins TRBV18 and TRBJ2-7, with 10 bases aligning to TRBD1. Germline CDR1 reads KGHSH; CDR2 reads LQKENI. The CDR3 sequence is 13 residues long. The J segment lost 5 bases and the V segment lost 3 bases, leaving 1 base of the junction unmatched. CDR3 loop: CASSPGTGDEQYF. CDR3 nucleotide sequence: TGTGCCAGCTCACCGGGGACAGGGGACGAGCAGTACTTC.

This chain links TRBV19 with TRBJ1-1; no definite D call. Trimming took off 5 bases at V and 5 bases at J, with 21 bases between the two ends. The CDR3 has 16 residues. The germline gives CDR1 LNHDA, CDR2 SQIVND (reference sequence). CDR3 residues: CASSPPGQFYWTEAFF. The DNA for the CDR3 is TGTGCCAGTAGTCCCCCGGGTCAATTCTACTGGACTGAAGCTTTCTTT.

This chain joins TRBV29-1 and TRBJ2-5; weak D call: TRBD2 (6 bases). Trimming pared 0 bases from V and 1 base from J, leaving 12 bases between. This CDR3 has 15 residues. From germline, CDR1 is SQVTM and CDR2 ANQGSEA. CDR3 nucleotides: TGCAGCGTTGAAGATAGGGGACTCGCCCAAGAGACCCAGTACTTC. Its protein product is CSVEDRGLAQETQYF.

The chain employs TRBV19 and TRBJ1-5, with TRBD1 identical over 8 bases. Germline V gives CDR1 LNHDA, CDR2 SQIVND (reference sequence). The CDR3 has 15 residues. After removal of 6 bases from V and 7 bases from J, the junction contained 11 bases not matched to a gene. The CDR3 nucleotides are TGTGCCAGTAGGAGTCAGGGGGCTTCGGGGCAGCCCCAGCATTTT. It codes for CASRSQGASGQPQHF.

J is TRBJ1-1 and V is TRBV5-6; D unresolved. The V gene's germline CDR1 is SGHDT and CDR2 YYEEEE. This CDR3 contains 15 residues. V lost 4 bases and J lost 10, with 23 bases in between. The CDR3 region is CASSGTSGNEMSAFF. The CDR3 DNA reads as TGTGCCAGCAGCGGAACTTCCGGGAACGAAATGTCAGCTTTCTTT.

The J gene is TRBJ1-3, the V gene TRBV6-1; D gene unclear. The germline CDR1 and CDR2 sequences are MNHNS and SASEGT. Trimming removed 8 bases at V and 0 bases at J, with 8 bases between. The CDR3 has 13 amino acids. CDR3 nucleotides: TGTGCCAGCGGTATCCTCTCTGGAAACACCATATATTTT. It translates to CASGILSGNTIYF.

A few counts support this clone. CDR3: CAISEQGGNEQFF. As DNA, the CDR3 is TGTGCCATCAGTGAGCAGGGGGGGAATGAGCAGTTCTTC. The chain combines TRBV10-3 with TRBJ2-1, with D perhaps being TRBD1 or TRBD2 (7 bases each). Trimming took off 2 bases at V and 7 bases at J, with 9 bases between the two ends. From germline, CDR1 is ENHRY and CDR2 SYGVKD. This CDR3 is 13 amino acids long.

For the CDR3, the DNA is TGTGCCAGCAACGGGGAGTACGAGCAGTACTTC. It codes for CASNGEYEQYF. V gene TRBV28 combines with J gene TRBJ2-7, with a weak D call TRBD2 (5 bases). Germline CDR1 reads MDHEN; CDR2 reads SYDVKM. The CDR3 length is 11 residues. Trimming took 7 bases from V and 4 from J, leaving 8 bases between them.

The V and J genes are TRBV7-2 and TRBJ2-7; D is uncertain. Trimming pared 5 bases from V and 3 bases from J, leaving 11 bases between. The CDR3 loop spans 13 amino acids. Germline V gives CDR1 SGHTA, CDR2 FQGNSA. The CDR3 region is CASSQDRSYEQYV. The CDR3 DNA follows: TGTGCCAGCAGCCAAGACCGTAGCTACGAGCAGTACGTC.

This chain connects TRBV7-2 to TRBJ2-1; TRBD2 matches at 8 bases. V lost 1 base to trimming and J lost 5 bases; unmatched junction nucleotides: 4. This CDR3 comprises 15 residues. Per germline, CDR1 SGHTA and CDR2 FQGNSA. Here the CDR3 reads CASSLVAGGHNEQFF. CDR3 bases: TGTGCCAGCAGCTTAGTGGCGGGAGGACACAATGAGCAGTTCTTC.

CDR3 bases: TGTGCCAGCTCACCAAGGCAGGGGAGGGACGAGCAGTACTTC. This encodes CASSPRQGRDEQYF. The chain has TRBV18 and TRBJ2-7; D might be TRBD2 (7 bases). The CDR3 is 14 residues long. CDR1 is KGHSH and CDR2 is LQKENI in the germline V gene. Trimming stripped 2 bases from V and 5 bases from J, with 13 bases between.